Following are 12 T cell receptor beta chains from one sample sequenced in a study of blood T cell repertoires in COVID-19. Some clones are missing from TCRdb's copy, which holds only in-frame ones; the method was immunoSEQ multiplex PCR. This sample has fewer than 200,000 clones, with about 75% found just once. Material: peripheral blood. These receptors were taken from a woman in her forties or fifties with active or convalescent COVID-19.

The chain recombines TRBV15 with TRBJ1-4, with D maybe TRBD1 (5 bases). The CDR3 covers 15 residues. V was cut by 0 bases and J by 3 bases, with 8 bases left in between. CDR1 and CDR2 (germline): LNHNV, YYDKDF (reference sequence). For the CDR3, the DNA is TGTGCCACCAGCAGAGACAGGGCGGCTAATGAAAAACTGTTTTTT. Translation gives CATSRDRAANEKLFF.

The chain carries TRBV6-5 and TRBJ2-4; 11 bases map to TRBD2. Germline CDR1 and CDR2: MNHEY and SVGAGI. The CDR3 has 14 amino acids. V was clipped by 5 bases and J by 6 bases; unmatched bases: 3. DNA of the CDR3: TGTGCCAGCAGTCTAGCGGGAGGTCGAAACATTCAGTACTTC. Its protein is CASSLAGGRNIQYF.

This sequence joins TRBV7-9 and TRBJ2-2; 9 bases are a match to TRBD1. V lost 1 base and J lost 4; bases outside the gene matches: 4. Germline CDR1 and CDR2: SEHNR and FQNEAQ (reference sequence). This CDR3 is 16 amino acids long. The CDR3 loop is CASSLEGQGLTGELFF. In DNA form, the CDR3 reads TGTGCCAGCAGCTTAGAGGGACAGGGCCTCACCGGGGAGCTGTTTTTT.

This clone was recorded once. This chain connects TRBV19 to TRBJ1-5, with TRBD1 as a possible D gene (6 bases). The CDR3 sequence is 15 residues long. Trimming cost V 5 bases and J 4 bases, with 15 bases left between them. Germline V gene sequence: CDR1 LNHDA, CDR2 SQIVND (reference sequence). CDR3 residues: CASSASRDTNQPQHF. DNA of the CDR3: TGTGCCAGTAGTGCATCCCGGGACACGAATCAGCCCCAGCATTTT.

This chain joins TRBV5-1 and TRBJ1-2; TRBD1 agrees at 7 bases. Trimming at V came to 7 bases and at J to 7 bases, leaving 13 bases not matched to a gene. Germline assignment: CDR1 SGHRS and CDR2 YFSETQ. This CDR3 has 14 residues. The CDR3 region has the DNA TGCGCCAGCTCCTCACTACAGGGGTCGTTTGGCTACACCTTC. As protein: CASSSLQGSFGYTF.

The V call is TRBV30, the J call TRBJ2-5, with 10 positions matching TRBD1. The J segment lost 2 bases and the V segment lost 7 bases, leaving 4 bases of the junction unmatched. The CDR3 runs to 13 residues. Per germline, CDR1 GTSNPN and CDR2 SVGIG (reference sequence). The CDR3 region is CASDRGGQETQYF. CDR3 coding DNA: TGTGCCTCGGACAGGGGGGGACAAGAGACCCAGTACTTC.

The chain links TRBV11-1 to TRBJ2-5; D may be TRBD2 (6 bases). The germline CDR1 and CDR2 sequences are SGHAT and FQDESV (reference sequence). The CDR3 sequence is 15 residues long. V was clipped by 1 base and J by 5 bases, with 14 bases between them. CDR3 loop: CASSLGAGNFETQYF. The CDR3 coding sequence is TGTGCCAGCAGCTTAGGGGCGGGAAATTTTGAGACCCAGTACTTC.

The chain combines TRBV24-1 with TRBJ2-1, with a possible D match to TRBD1 (6 bases). Germline V lookup: CDR1 KGHDR, CDR2 SFDVKD. The CDR3 contains 15 residues. V was shortened by 8 bases and J by 7 bases, with 20 bases between the two germline ends. The CDR3 sequence is CATNPGQTAKNEQFF. DNA for the CDR3: TGTGCCACCAACCCGGGACAAACGGCTAAAAATGAGCAGTTCTTC.

CDR3 nucleotides: TGTGCCAGTAGTATAGACAGGGGCTATGGCTACACCTTC. Translation gives CASSIDRGYGYTF. The J gene is TRBJ1-2, the V gene TRBV19, with D possibly TRBD1 on 6 matching bases. The CDR3 covers 13 residues. With 0 bases removed from V and 4 bases from J, the gap between germline ends came to 6 bases. Germline values: CDR1 LNHDA, CDR2 SQIVND (reference sequence). Full variable domain (missing parts from reference TRBV19 and TRBJ1-2): DGGITQSPKYLFRKEGQNVTLSCEQNLNHDAMYWYRQDPGQGLRLIYYSQIVNDFQKGDIAEGYSVSREKKESFPLTVTSAQKNPTAFYLCASSIDRGYGYTFGSGTRLTVV.

This clone was observed a few times. The V call is TRBV6-2 or TRBV6-3, the J call TRBJ2-7, with 10 bases that match TRBD2. CDR3 length: 15 amino acids. Germline-derived CDR1 and CDR2 are MNHEY and SVGEGT. With 2 bases clipped from V and 3 bases from J, the junction kept 4 bases outside the gene matches. The CDR3 DNA sequence: TGTGCCAGCAGTTACGTGGGACTAGCGTTCTACGAGCAGTACTTC. It yields the protein CASSYVGLAFYEQYF.

This clone was seen only a few times. This chain links TRBV4-3 with TRBJ2-7, with 9 bases aligning to TRBD1. Germline loops: CDR1 LGHNA, CDR2 YSLEER. With 1 base clipped from V and 3 bases from J, the junction kept 4 bases outside the gene matches. The CDR3 has 15 residues. This CDR3 is CASSQVGTGIYEQYF. The CDR3 region has the DNA TGCGCCAGCAGCCAAGTCGGGACAGGGATCTACGAGCAGTACTTC.

The chain is built from TRBV5-8 and TRBJ1-2; 8 positions match TRBD1. Germline V CDR1 and CDR2: SGHTS, YDEGEE. The CDR3 is 15 amino acids. V dropped 0 bases and J dropped 4; count of bases not matched to a gene: 5. The CDR3 is CASSLGQGAFYGYTF. As DNA, the CDR3 is TGTGCCAGCAGCTTGGGCCAGGGGGCCTTCTATGGCTACACCTTC.